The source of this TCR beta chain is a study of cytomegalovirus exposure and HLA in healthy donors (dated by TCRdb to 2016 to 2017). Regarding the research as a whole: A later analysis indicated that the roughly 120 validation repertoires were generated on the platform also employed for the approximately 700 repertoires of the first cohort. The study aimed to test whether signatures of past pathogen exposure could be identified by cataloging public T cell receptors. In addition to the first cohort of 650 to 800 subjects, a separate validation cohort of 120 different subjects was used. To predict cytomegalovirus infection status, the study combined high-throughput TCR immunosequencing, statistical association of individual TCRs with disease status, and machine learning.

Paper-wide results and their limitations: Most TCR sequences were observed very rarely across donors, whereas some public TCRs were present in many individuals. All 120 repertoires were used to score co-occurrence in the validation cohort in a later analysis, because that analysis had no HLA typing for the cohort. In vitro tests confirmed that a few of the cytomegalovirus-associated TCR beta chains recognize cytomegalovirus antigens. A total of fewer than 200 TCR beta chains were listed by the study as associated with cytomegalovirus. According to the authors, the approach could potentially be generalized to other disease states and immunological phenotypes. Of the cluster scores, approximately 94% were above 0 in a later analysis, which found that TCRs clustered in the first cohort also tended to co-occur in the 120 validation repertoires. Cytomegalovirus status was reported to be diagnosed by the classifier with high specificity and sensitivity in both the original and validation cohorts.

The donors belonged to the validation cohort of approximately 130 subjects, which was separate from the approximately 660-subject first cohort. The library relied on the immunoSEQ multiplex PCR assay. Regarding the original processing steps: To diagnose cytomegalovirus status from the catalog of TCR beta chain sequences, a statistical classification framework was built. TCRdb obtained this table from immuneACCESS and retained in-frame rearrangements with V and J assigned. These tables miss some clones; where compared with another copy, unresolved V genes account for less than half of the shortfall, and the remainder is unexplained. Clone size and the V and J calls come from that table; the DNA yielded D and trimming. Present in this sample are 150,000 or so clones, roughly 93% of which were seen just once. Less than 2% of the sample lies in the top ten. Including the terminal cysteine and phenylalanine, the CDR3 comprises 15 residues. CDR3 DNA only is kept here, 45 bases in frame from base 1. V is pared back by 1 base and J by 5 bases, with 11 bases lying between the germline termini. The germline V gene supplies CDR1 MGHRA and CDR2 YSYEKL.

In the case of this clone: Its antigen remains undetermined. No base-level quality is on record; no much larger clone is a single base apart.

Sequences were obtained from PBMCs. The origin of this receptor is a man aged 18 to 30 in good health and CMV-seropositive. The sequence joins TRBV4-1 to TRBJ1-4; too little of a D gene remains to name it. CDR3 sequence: CASSQAAGKNEKLFF. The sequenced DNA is TGCGCCAGCAGCCAAGCGGCGGGAAAGAATGAAAAACTGTTTTTT.